This TCR beta chain is from a study of T cells in Graves' hyperthyroidism and ophthalmopathy. Trimming shortened V by 3 bases and J by 3 bases, and 9 bases separated the two germline ends. CDR3 length: 13 residues. RNA transcripts were the template for amplifying TCR beta CDR3 regions. A set of HTBI primers served as the primers for a first-round RT-PCR of the TCR CDR3. TCRdb passed the multiplex PCR reads through MiXCR, listing each CDR3 protein once. The repertoire holds 500,000 to 650,000 distinct CDR3 sequences, with approximately 17% as singletons. This clonotype was seen at least ten times. Its antigen is unknown. General study points: Clonotypes that were expanded in thyroid above 0.001 mostly appeared in blood too. The model's output predicted ophthalmopathy at a median of around 6.9 months prior to onset.

The sequence was collected from a woman aged 18-29 years with Graves' ophthalmopathy. J is TRBJ2-7 and V is TRBV12-3 or TRBV12-4; perhaps TRBD1 as D (6 bases). Sequenced sample: blood. CDR3 loop: CASSLQGIYEQYF. CDR3 nucleotides: TGTGCCAGCAGTTTGCAGGGGATCTACGAGCAGTACTTC.